This passage covers 18 T cell receptor beta chains from one sample sequenced in a study of CD8 T cells in ankylosing spondylitis. TCRdb called the 5' RACE reads again in MiXCR, with one record for every CDR3 protein. The profile shows roughly 200,000 distinct CDR3 sequences, around 13% of them singletons. The specimen was blood, either unsorted or a sorted T cell fraction (not recorded which). These receptors originate from a male donor with ankylosing spondylitis or in good health (not recorded which).

In its sample, this clonotype was seen many times. This sequence joins TRBV12-3 or TRBV12-4 and TRBJ1-1; D remains ambiguous. The CDR3 covers 12 residues. V gave up 6 bases and J gave up 5 bases, with 10 bases separating them. CDR3: CASRLVGTEAFF. The CDR3 DNA reads TGTGCCAGCAGACTAGTCGGGACTGAAGCTTTCTTT.

The rearrangement uses TRBV11-2 and TRBJ2-3; possible D gene TRBD2, 5 bases. With 0 bases removed from V and 6 bases from J, the gap between germline ends came to 13 bases. The CDR3 totals 15 residues. CDR1 and CDR2 from the germline V gene are SGHAT and FQNNGV. The CDR3 sequence: CASSLDLAPRDTQYF. The CDR3 DNA reads TGTGCCAGCAGCTTAGATCTAGCCCCAAGGGATACGCAGTATTTT.

V and J are TRBV27 and TRBJ2-5; 11 bases align to TRBD2. CDR3 size: 16 residues. Losses at the gene ends were 6 bases for V and 1 base for J; bases not matched to a gene: 7. The germline V gene encodes CDR1 MNHEY and CDR2 SMNVEV (reference sequence). Here the CDR3 reads CASRTSLAGGQETQYF. The CDR3 nucleotides read TGTGCCAGCAGAACCTCGCTAGCGGGGGGCCAAGAGACCCAGTACTTC.

This clonotype was observed a handful of times. V gene TRBV2 combines with J gene TRBJ2-7; TRBD1 matches 7 bases. The CDR3 spans 18 residues. Trimming cost V 6 bases and J 3 bases; bases outside gene matches: 20. In germline, CDR1 is SNHLY, CDR2 FYNNEI. The CDR3 spells CASREQGTSEPFNYEQYF. DNA of the CDR3: TGTGCCAGCAGGGAACAGGGGACATCAGAACCATTTAACTACGAGCAGTACTTC.

The J gene is TRBJ2-7, the V gene TRBV9, with D perhaps assigned TRBD1 or TRBD2 (5 bases each). Trimming left V 0 bases short and J 3 bases short, with 7 bases between. The germline CDR1 and CDR2 sequences are SGDLS and YYNGEE. The CDR3 is made up of 13 amino acids. The CDR3 bases are TGTGCCAGCAGCGTAGGGGACCTCTACGAGCAGTACTTC. It encodes CASSVGDLYEQYF. The whole variable domain, filled in from reference TRBV9 and TRBJ2-7, reads DSGVTQTPKHLITATGQRVTLRCSPRSGDLSVYWYQQSLDQGLQFLIQYYNGEERAKGNILERFSAQQFPDLHSELNLSSLELGDSALYFCASSVGDLYEQYFGPGTRLTVT.

The J gene is TRBJ2-1, the V gene TRBV12-5, with D possibly matching TRBD2 (6 bases). The V end lost 2 bases, the J end lost 0 bases, and 8 bases lay between the germline ends. The CDR3 is 15 amino acids. Germline lookup yields CDR1 LGHNT and CDR2 FRNRAP. The CDR3 nucleotides read TGTGCTAGTGGTTTGACAGCGGGCTCCTACAATGAGCAGTTCTTC. It specifies CASGLTAGSYNEQFF.

This sequence joins TRBV14 and TRBJ1-6, with D perhaps TRBD1 (6 bases). CDR1 and CDR2 (germline): SGHDN, FVKESK. V was pared by 4 bases and J by 10 bases, with 14 bases between. The CDR3 contains 14 residues. CDR3 sequence (DNA): TGTGCCAGCAGCCCACGACAGGTGGACTCACCCCTCCACTTT. Residues: CASSPRQVDSPLHF.

This clonotype turned up a few times. The chain joins TRBV3-1 to TRBJ1-2; D is undetermined. Trimming removed 1 base from V and 8 bases from J, with 14 bases in between. Germline V gene sequence: CDR1 LGHDT, CDR2 YNNKEL (reference sequence). The CDR3 runs to 14 residues. The CDR3 reads CASSQGYSGWGYTF. CDR3 sequence (DNA): TGTGCCAGCAGCCAAGGATACTCGGGTTGGGGCTACACCTTC.

CDR3 loop: CASSPRGGEAFF. CDR3 nucleotide sequence: TGTGCCAGCAGCCCACGGGGCGGGGAAGCTTTCTTT. The V and J genes are TRBV11-2 and TRBJ1-1, with D tentatively TRBD1 (5 bases). The CDR3 extends over 12 amino acids. In germline, CDR1 is SGHAT, CDR2 FQNNGV. Trimming cost V 5 bases and J 8 bases, with 12 bases left between them.

Only a few counts were recorded for this clonotype. The rearrangement uses TRBV6-1 and TRBJ2-3; 13 bases align to TRBD2. CDR1 and CDR2 from the germline V gene are MNHNS and SASEGT. Germline trimming cut 5 bases from V and 4 bases from J; bases unmatched to any gene: 12. The CDR3 extends over 18 amino acids. DNA for the CDR3: TGTGCCAGCAGTCTGAGGACTAGCGGGGGCCGTCTCCCAGATACGCAGTATTTT. Amino acid sequence: CASSLRTSGGRLPDTQYF.

This clonotype was observed a few times. The V and J genes are TRBV4-1 and TRBJ2-1; 9 bases agree with TRBD2. Per the germline V gene, CDR1 is MGHRA and CDR2 is YSYEKL. The CDR3 is 16 amino acids. Trimming at V came to 1 base and at J to 8 bases, leaving 9 bases not matched to a gene. The CDR3 coding sequence is TGCGCCAGCAGCCAAGGGGTAGCGGGAGCGGGCGATGAGCAGTTCTTC. Its protein product is CASSQGVAGAGDEQFF.

This clonotype was found once. The chain recombines TRBV2 with TRBJ2-1, with D possibly being TRBD2 (6 bases). This CDR3 comprises 15 residues. Germline-derived CDR1 and CDR2 are SNHLY and FYNNEI. V lost 3 bases and J 6 bases, leaving 15 bases between the germline ends. CDR3: CASSEEDSGLNEQFF. The CDR3 bases are TGTGCCAGCAGTGAGGAAGATAGCGGCCTCAATGAGCAGTTCTTC.

The sample holds many counts of this clonotype. The chain links TRBV7-9 to TRBJ2-1; D call uncertain. Germline CDR1 reads SEHNR; CDR2 reads FQNEAQ (reference sequence). The V gene lost 1 base and the J gene lost 6 bases, with 4 bases spanning the gap. CDR3 length equals 12 residues. The CDR3 reads CASSLELNEQFF. In DNA form, the CDR3 reads TGTGCCAGCAGCTTAGAGCTCAATGAGCAGTTCTTC. The complete variable domain, with remaining parts taken from reference TRBV7-9 and TRBJ2-1, reads DTGVSQNPRHKITKRGQNVTFRCDPISEHNRLYWYRQTLGQGPEFLTYFQNEAQLEKSRLLSDRFSAERPKGSFSTLEIQRTEQGDSAMYLCASSLELNEQFFGPGTRLTVL.

V usage is TRBV5-5 and J usage is TRBJ2-7; a weak D match, TRBD2 (6 bases). Between the trimmed V and J ends, which lost 6 bases and 2 bases, there was a span of 18 bases. CDR3 length: 15 residues. CDR1 SGHKS and CDR2 YYEKEE come from the germline V gene (reference sequence). CDR3 protein: CASIDPGETAYEQYF. The CDR3 DNA follows: TGTGCCAGCATCGATCCGGGGGAGACGGCCTACGAGCAGTACTTC.

This clonotype was counted at least ten times. The CDR3 sequence is CASSQDRGGANVLTF. As DNA, the CDR3 is TGCGCCAGCAGCCAAGACAGGGGTGGGGCCAACGTCCTGACTTTC. The chain joins TRBV4-1 to TRBJ2-6, with D tentatively TRBD1 (6 bases). The CDR3 length is 15 residues. Germline values: CDR1 MGHRA, CDR2 YSYEKL. V lost 0 bases to trimming and J lost 3 bases, with 6 bases between them.

The rearrangement uses TRBV4-2 and TRBJ2-3; D is possibly TRBD2 (5 bases). The CDR3 contains 16 residues. Germline V gene data show CDR1 as LGHNA and CDR2 as YNFKEQ. Trimming removed 0 bases from V and 0 bases from J, with 10 bases in between. The CDR3 loop reads CASSQEEDSSTDTQYF. The CDR3 nucleotides are TGTGCCAGCAGCCAAGAAGAGGACTCTAGCACAGATACGCAGTATTTT.

The table lists this clonotype with a few counts. At one boundary the junction diverges from the germline segment, which might be a read error. The chain carries TRBV6-1 and TRBJ1-1; D not resolved. Germline V gene sequence: CDR1 MNHNS, CDR2 SASEGT. This CDR3 spans 13 amino acids. The CDR3 here is CATSVHVNTEAFF. CDR3 coding DNA: TGTGCCACCAGTGTTCACGTGAACACTGAAGCTTTCTTT.

This chain uses TRBV11-2 with TRBJ2-7; 11 nucleotides line up with TRBD2. Germline trimming cut 5 bases from V and 3 bases from J; bases unmatched to any gene: 12. Germline-derived CDR1 and CDR2 are SGHAT and FQNNGV. CDR3 size: 17 residues. The CDR3 DNA reads TGTGCCAGCAGCACCGGGACTAGCGGTTGGAGCTACTACGAGCAGTACTTC. This translates into CASSTGTSGWSYYEQYF.